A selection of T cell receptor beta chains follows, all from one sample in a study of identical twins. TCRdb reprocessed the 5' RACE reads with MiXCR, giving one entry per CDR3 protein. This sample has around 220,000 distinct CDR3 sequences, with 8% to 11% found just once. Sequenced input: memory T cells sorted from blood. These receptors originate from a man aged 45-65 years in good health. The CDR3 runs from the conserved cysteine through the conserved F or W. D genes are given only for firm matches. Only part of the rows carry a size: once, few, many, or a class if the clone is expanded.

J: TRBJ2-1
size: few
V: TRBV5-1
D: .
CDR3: CASSLGGEGGSSYNEQFF
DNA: TGCGCCAGCAGCTTGGGAGGGGAGGGGGGGAGCTCCTACAATGAGCAGTTCTTC

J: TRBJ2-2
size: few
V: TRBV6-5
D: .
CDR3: CASSYLRDTGELFF
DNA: TGTGCCAGCAGTTACCTCCGAGACACCGGGGAGCTGTTTTTT

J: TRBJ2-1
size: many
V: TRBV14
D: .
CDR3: CASSQTGVSYNEQFF
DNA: TGTGCCAGCAGCCAGACAGGAGTCTCCTACAATGAGCAGTTCTTC

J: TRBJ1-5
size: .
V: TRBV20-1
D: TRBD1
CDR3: CSALQGEQPQHF
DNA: TGCAGTGCCTTACAGGGGGAGCAACCCCAGCATTTT

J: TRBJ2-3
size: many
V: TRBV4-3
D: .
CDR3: CASSQQESTQYF
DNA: TGCGCCAGCAGCCAACAGGAGTCGACGCAGTATTTT

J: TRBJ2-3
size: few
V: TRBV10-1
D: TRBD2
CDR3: CASSDLPGLAVDTQYF
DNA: TGCGCCAGCAGTGACCTACCGGGACTAGCTGTCGATACGCAGTATTTT

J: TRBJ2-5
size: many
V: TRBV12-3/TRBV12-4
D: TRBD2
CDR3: CANKAGEETQYF
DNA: TGTGCCAACAAAGCGGGAGAAGAGACCCAGTACTTC

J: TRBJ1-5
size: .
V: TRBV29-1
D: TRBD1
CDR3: CSVGPGGSGPQHF
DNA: TGCAGCGTTGGGCCAGGGGGATCCGGACCCCAGCATTTT

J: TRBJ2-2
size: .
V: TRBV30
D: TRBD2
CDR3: CAWSIAGGVLGELFF
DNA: TGTGCCTGGAGTATAGCGGGGGGGGTCTTGGGGGAGCTGTTTTTT

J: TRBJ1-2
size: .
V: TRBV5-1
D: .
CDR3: CASRPRDYGYTF
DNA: TGCGCCAGCAGACCCCGGGACTATGGCTACACCTTC

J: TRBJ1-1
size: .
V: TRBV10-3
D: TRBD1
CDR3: CAISVTGTGPTEAFF
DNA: TGTGCCATCAGTGTAACCGGGACAGGGCCCACTGAAGCTTTCTTT

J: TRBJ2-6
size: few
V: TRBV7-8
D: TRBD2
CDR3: CASSPPRGGRSGANVLTF
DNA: TGTGCCAGCAGCCCACCTCGAGGCGGGAGGTCCGGGGCCAACGTCCTGACTTTC

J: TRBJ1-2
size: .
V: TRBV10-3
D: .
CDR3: CAISSDRNYGYTF
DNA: TGTGCCATCAGTTCGGACCGTAACTATGGCTACACCTTC

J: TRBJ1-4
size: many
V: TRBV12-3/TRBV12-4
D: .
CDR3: CASSLWGGEKLFF
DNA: TGTGCCAGCAGTTTATGGGGGGGTGAAAAACTGTTTTTT

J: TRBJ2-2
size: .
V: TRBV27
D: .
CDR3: CASRRIGTGELFF
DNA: TGTGCCAGCAGAAGGATAGGCACCGGGGAGCTGTTTTTT

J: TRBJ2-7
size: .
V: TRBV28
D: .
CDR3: CASSFASFEQYF
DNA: TGTGCCAGCAGTTTCGCGAGCTTCGAGCAGTACTTC

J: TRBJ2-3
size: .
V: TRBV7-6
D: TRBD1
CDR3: CASSFRTGVGTDTQYF
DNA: TGTGCCAGCAGCTTTAGAACAGGGGTCGGCACAGATACGCAGTATTTT

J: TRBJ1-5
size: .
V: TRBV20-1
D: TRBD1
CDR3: CSARPNWDRGTRNQPQHF
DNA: TGCAGTGCTAGGCCGAACTGGGACAGAGGGACCCGGAATCAGCCCCAGCATTTT

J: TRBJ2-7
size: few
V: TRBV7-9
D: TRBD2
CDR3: CASRGRDHEQYF
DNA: TGTGCCAGCAGAGGGAGGGACCACGAGCAGTACTTC

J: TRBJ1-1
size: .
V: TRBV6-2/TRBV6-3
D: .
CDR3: CASRTYTEAFF
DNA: TGTGCCAGCAGGACATACACTGAAGCTTTCTTT